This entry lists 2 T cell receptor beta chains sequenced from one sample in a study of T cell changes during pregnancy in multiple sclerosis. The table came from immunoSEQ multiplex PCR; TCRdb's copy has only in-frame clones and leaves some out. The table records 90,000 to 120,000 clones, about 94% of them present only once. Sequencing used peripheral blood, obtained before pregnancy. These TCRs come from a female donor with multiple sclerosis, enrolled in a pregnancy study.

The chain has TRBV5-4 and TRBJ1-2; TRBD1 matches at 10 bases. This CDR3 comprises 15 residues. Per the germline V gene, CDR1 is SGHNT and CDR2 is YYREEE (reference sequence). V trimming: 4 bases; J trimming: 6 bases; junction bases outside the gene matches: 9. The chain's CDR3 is CASSLEGTGANGYTF. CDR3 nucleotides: TGTGCCAGCAGCCTCGAGGGGACAGGGGCTAATGGCTACACCTTC.

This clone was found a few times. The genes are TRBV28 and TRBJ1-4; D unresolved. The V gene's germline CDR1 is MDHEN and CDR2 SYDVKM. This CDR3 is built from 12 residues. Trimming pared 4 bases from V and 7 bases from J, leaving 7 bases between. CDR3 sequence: CASSSRGEKLFF. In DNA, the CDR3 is TGTGCCAGCAGTTCTCGGGGTGAAAAACTGTTTTTT.